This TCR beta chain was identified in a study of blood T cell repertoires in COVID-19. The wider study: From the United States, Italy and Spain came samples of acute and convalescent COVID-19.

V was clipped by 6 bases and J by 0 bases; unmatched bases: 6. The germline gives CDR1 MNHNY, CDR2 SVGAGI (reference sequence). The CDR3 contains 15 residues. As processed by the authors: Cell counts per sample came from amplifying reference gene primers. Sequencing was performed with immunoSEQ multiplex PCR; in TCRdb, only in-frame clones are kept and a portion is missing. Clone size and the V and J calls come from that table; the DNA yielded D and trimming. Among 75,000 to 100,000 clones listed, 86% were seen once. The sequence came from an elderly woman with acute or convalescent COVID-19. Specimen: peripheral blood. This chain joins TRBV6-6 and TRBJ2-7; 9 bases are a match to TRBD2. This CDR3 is CASRTGRGGSYEQYF. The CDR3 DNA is TGTGCCAGCAGAACGGGGCGGGGGGGCTCCTACGAGCAGTACTTC.